This T cell receptor beta chain appears in the sequencing data of a study of cytomegalovirus exposure and HLA in healthy donors. Broader study findings: The study listed about 150 cytomegalovirus-associated TCR beta chains.

Use of 60 Vbeta and 13 Jbeta primers characterized the PCR. TCRdb keeps only in-frame clones here, not all; method: immunoSEQ multiplex PCR. The table includes approximately 120,000 clones, around 77% detected once. The CDR3 runs to 13 residues. CDR1 and CDR2 from the germline V gene are SGHAT and FQNNGV. Trimming left V 3 bases short and J 8 bases short, with 11 bases between. As for this clone: Its antigen is currently unknown.

This TCR derives from a man aged 45 to 65 in good health and CMV-seronegative. Sequenced input: PBMCs. This rearrangement joins TRBV11-2 to TRBJ2-1, with D possibly matching TRBD2 (5 bases). In DNA, the CDR3 is TGTGCCAGCAGCTTGTCGGGAACGGATGAGCAGTTCTTC. Protein: CASSLSGTDEQFF.